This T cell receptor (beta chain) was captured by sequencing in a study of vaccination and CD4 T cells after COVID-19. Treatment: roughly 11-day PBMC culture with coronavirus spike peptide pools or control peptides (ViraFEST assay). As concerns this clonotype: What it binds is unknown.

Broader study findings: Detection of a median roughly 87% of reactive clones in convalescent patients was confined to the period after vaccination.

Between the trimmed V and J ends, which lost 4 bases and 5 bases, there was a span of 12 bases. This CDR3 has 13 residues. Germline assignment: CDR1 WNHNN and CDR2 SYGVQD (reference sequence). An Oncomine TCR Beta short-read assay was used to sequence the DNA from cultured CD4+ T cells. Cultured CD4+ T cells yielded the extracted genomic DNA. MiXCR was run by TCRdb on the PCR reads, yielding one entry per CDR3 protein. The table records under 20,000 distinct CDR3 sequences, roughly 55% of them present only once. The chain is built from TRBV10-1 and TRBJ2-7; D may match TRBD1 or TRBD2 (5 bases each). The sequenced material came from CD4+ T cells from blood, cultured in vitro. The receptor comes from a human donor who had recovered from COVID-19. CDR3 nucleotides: TGCGCCAGCAGTGCCCCAGGGAGCGACGAGCAGTACTTC. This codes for CASSAPGSDEQYF.